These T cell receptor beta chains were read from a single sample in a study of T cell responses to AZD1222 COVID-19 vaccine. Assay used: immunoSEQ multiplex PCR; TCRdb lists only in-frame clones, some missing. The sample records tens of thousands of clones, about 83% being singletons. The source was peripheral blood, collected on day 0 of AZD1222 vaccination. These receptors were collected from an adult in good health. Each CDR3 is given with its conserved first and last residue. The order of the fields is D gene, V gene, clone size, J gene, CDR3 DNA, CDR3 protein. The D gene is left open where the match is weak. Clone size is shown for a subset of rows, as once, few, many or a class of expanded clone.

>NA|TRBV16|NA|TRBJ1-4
TGTGCCAGCAGCCAATCCGGGCAGGGGAATGAAAAACTGTTTTTT
CASSQSGQGNEKLFF
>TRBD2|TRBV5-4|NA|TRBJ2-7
TGTGCCAGCAGCTTGGGTGGGGTCCGGGCTAGCGGGAGCGGCGAGCAGTACTTC
CASSLGGVRASGSGEQYF
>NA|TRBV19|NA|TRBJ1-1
TGTGCCGCCAGTATTAACCATCAGGGAGCTGAAGCTTTCTTT
CAASINHQGAEAFF
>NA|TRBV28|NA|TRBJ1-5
TGTGCCAGCAGTTTTTTGCCAGGGGTCCAGCCCCAGCATTTT
CASSFLPGVQPQHF
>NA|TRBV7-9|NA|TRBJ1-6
TGTGCCAGCAGCTTATCGGTCGGAAATTCACCCCTCCACTTT
CASSLSVGNSPLHF
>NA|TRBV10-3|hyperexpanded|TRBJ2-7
TGTGCCATCAGGGACCACTCCTACGAGCAGTACTTC
CAIRDHSYEQYF
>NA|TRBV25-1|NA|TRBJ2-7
TGTGCCAGCAGTGATGGGCTCTCCTACGAGCAGTACTTC
CASSDGLSYEQYF
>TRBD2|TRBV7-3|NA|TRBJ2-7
TGTGCCAGCAGGAACAACCCGAGCGGGGGGCCCTACGAGCAGTACTTC
CASRNNPSGGPYEQYF
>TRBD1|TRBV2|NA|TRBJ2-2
TGTGCCAGCAGGGAAAACAGGGGAAACACCGGGGAGCTGTTTTTT
CASRENRGNTGELFF
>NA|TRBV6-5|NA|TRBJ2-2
TGTGCCAGCAGTTACGGAAGGGGGACCGGGGAGCTGTTTTTT
CASSYGRGTGELFF
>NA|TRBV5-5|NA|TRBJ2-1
TGTGCCAGCAGCTTGCTAGGGCAGCCTTCCTCCTACAATGAGCAGTTCTTC
CASSLLGQPSSYNEQFF
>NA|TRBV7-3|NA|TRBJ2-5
TGTGCCAGCAGCCCAGGGGGCGGGAGAGAGACCCAGTACTTC
CASSPGGGRETQYF
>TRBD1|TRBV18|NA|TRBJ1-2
TGTGCCAGCTCACTCGGACAGGGGGCATTATTCTATGGCTACACCTTC
CASSLGQGALFYGYTF
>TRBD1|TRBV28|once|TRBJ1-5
TGTGCCAGCAGCCCCGTGGACAGGGAGAATCAGCCCCAGCATTTT
CASSPVDRENQPQHF
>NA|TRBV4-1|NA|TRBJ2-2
TGCGCCAGCAGCCAAACGGCGGTGAACACCGGGGAGCTGTTTTTT
CASSQTAVNTGELFF
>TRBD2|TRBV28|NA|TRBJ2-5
TGTGCCAGCAGTTTACCCCTCACTAGCGGGAGTTGGAGCGGGGAGACCCAGTACTTC
CASSLPLTSGSWSGETQYF
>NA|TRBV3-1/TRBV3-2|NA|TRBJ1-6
TGTGCCAGCAGCCCGAAACAGGTCGGGGGTGGTTCACCCCTCCACTTT
CASSPKQVGGGSPLHF
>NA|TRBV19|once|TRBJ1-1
TGTGCCAGTAGTACGAGTCGGGCTTTACCGGAAGCTTTCTTT
CASSTSRALPEAFF
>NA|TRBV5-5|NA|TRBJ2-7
TGTGCCAGCAGCCTCCGGGACTACGAGCAGTACTTC
CASSLRDYEQYF
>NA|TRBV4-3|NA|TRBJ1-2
TGCGCCAGCAGCCAAGACCGGACAGCTAACTATGGCTACACCTTC
CASSQDRTANYGYTF
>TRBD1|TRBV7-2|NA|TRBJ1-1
TGTGCCAGCACTCTCTTCCCAACAGGGGCTCGAGCTTTCTTT
CASTLFPTGARAFF
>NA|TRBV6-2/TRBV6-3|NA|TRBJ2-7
TGTGCCAGCAGTTCCTCAGGGTACGAGCAGTACTTC
CASSSSGYEQYF
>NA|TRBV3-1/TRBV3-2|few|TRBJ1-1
TGTGCCAGCAGCCACGGATATCGGGACACTGAAGCTTTCTTT
CASSHGYRDTEAFF
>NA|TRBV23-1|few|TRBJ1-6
TGCGCCAGCAGTCAACTCCCAGGGAGCTATAATTCACCCCTCCACTTT
CASSQLPGSYNSPLHF
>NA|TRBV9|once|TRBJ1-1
TGTGCCAGCAGCGTGAACAGGGCTGGGACTGAAGCTTTCTTT
CASSVNRAGTEAFF
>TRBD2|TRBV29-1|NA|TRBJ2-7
TGCAGCGTGCTGGGACTAGCGGGAGTCTACGAGCAGTACTTC
CSVLGLAGVYEQYF
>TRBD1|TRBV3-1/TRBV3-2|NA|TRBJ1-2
TGTGCCAGCAGCCAACAGGGGGCTGTTGGCTACACCTTC
CASSQQGAVGYTF
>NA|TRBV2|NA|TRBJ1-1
TGTGCCAGCAGCGCTGGTCGGAACACTGAAGCTTTCTTT
CASSAGRNTEAFF
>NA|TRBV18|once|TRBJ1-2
TGTGCCAGCTCACCACCGAACAGCGGCTATGGCTACACCTTC
CASSPPNSGYGYTF
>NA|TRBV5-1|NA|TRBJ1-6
TGCGCCAGCAGCAGGGATGAAAATTCACCCCTCCACTTT
CASSRDENSPLHF
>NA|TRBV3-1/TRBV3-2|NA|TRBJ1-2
TGTGCCAGCAGCCAATTACTCGACTACACCTTC
CASSQLLDYTF
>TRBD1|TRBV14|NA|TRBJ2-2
TGTGCCAGCAGCCCTCCGGGACAGGGGGCCGGGGAGCTGTTTTTT
CASSPPGQGAGELFF
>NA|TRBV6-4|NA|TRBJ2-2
TGTGCCAGCAGCTCTGGACAGCTGAACACCGGGGAGCTGTTTTTT
CASSSGQLNTGELFF
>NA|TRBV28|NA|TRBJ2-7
TGTGCCAGCAGTTCTCCTCTGCAGGGGTACTACGAGCAGTACTTC
CASSSPLQGYYEQYF
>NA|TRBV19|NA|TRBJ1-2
TGTGCCAGTAGTATAGCTGGTGGGGGAAGGCATGGCTACACCTTC
CASSIAGGGRHGYTF
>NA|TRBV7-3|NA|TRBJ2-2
TGTGCCAGCAGCTTAGAGGCAGCCGGGGAGCTGTTTTTT
CASSLEAAGELFF
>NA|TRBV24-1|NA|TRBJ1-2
TGTGCCACCAGTGAGGGGGGGAGCTATGGCTACACCTTC
CATSEGGSYGYTF
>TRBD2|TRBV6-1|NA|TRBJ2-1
TGTGCCAGCAGTGAAGCGGCTAGCGGGGGGGGACAGGAGCAGTTCTTC
CASSEAASGGGQEQFF
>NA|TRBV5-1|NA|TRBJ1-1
TGCGCCAGCAGCTTTGGAACGAACACTGAAGCTTTCTTT
CASSFGTNTEAFF
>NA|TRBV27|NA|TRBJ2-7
TGTGCCAGCAGTTTGTTGGCAGAAGGGTCCTACGAGCAGTACTTC
CASSLLAEGSYEQYF
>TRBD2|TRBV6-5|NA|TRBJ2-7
TGTGCCAGCAGTTACTCGACTAGCGGTACCTACGAGCAGTACTTC
CASSYSTSGTYEQYF
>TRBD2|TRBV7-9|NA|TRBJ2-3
TGTGCCAGCAGCTTAGCGTTCGGTGTAGCGGGGACAGATACGCAGTATTTT
CASSLAFGVAGTDTQYF
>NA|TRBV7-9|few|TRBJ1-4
TGTGCCAGCAGCCACCGTTCAACAAGGCTGTTTTTT
CASSHRSTRLFF
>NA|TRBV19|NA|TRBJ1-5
TGTGCCAGTAGTCAAAACAGGGATAGCAATCAGCCCCAGCATTTT
CASSQNRDSNQPQHF
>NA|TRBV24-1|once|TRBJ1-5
TGTGCCACCAGTGGGCCAGGGGGCAATCAGCCCCAGCATTTT
CATSGPGGNQPQHF
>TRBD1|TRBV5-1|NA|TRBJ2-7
TGCGCCAGCAGCCTACAGGGGGCGAGCAACTACGAGCAGTACTTC
CASSLQGASNYEQYF
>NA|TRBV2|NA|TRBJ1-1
TGTGCCAGCAGTGACAGCGGGATGAACACTGAAGCTTTCTTT
CASSDSGMNTEAFF
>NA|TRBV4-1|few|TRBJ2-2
TGCGCCAGCAGCGTCGGGCGCGCGAACACCGGGGAGCTGTTTTTT
CASSVGRANTGELFF
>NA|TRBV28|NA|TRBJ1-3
TGTGCCAGCGTCGGCGGATCTGGAAACACCATATATTTT
CASVGGSGNTIYF
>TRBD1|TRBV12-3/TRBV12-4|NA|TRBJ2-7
TGTGCCAGCGGGACACAGGGGTACGAGCAGTACTTC
CASGTQGYEQYF
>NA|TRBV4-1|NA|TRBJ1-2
TGCGCCAGCAGCCAAGCCCCACAGGGAAACTATGGCTACACCTTC
CASSQAPQGNYGYTF
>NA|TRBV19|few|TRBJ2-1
TGTGCCAGTATCTCCAAGGGAAACCAGGGATTTCATGAGCAGTTCTTC
CASISKGNQGFHEQFF
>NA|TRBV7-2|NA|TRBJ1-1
TGTGCCAGCAGCTCGGTACCCAGGGGAGAAGCTTTCTTT
CASSSVPRGEAFF
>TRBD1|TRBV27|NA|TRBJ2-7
TGTGCCAGCAGTTTAGTCGCCCGACAGGGGGTTTACGAGCAGTACTTC
CASSLVARQGVYEQYF